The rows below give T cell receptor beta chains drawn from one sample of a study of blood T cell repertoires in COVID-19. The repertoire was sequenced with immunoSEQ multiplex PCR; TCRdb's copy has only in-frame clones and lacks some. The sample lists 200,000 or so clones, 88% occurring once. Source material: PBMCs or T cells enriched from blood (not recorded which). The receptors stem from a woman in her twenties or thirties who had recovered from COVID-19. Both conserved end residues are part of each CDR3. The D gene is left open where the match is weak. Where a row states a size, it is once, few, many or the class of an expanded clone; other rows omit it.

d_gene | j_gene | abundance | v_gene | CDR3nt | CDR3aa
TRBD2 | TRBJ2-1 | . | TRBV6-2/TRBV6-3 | TGTGCCAGCAGCGCGGGGGGAACCTACAATGAGCAGTTCTTC | CASSAGGTYNEQFF
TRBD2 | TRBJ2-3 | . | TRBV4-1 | TGCGCCAGCAGCAACCTAGCGGGAGGCACAGATACGCAGTATTTT | CASSNLAGGTDTQYF
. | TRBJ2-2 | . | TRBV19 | TGTGCCAGCAGTATTATTGAGGGGGCCGGGGAGCTGTTTTTT | CASSIIEGAGELFF
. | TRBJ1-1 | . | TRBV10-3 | TGTGCCACATGTGAGGGAGGGAGAGAAGCTTTCTTT | CATCEGGREAFF
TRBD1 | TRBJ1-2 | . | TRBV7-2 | TGTGCCAGCAGCCCAGGGACAGGGGGAGTCAGGTCCTATGGCTACACCTTC | CASSPGTGGVRSYGYTF
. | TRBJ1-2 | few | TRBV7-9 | TGTGCCAGCAGCTTAGCTAGTACCACCTCCAGACAAACAAACTATGGCTACACCTTC | CASSLASTTSRQTNYGYTF
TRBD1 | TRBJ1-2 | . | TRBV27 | TGTGCCAGCAGTTCCCGGACAGGGGTAGGCTATGGCTACACCTTC | CASSSRTGVGYGYTF
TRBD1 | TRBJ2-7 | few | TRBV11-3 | TGTGCCAGCAGGCCTCCGGGACAGGGTGTTCCCCCGACCTCTTACGAGCAGTACTTC | CASRPPGQGVPPTSYEQYF
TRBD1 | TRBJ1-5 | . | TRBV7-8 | TGTGCTACGCGAAGGGGGCGTTCGGGTCAGCCCCAGCATTTT | CATRRGRSGQPQHF
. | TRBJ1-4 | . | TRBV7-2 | TGTGCCAGCAGCCCCCGGGGAGGGCGGGGTGAAAAACTGTTTTTT | CASSPRGGRGEKLFF
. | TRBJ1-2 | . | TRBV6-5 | TGTGCCAGCAGTTCTGTATTAAGGGGGTATGGCTACACCTTC | CASSSVLRGYGYTF
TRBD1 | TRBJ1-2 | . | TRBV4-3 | TGCGCCAGCAGCTTGCAGGGGGACTATGGCTACACCTTC | CASSLQGDYGYTF
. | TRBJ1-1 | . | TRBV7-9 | TGTGCCAGCACGACAGGGAACACTGAAGCTTTCTTT | CASTTGNTEAFF
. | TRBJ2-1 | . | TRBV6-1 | TGTGCCAGCAGTGAGGCAGGGCCTTACAATGAGCAGTTCTTC | CASSEAGPYNEQFF
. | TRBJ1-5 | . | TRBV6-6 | TGTGCCAGCAGCCAATCAGCCGGGATCATCAATCAGCCCCAGCATTTT | CASSQSAGIINQPQHF
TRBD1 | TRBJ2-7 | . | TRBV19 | TGTGCCAGTAGTATATCGGGACAGGGGGTTTCCTACGAGCAGTACTTC | CASSISGQGVSYEQYF
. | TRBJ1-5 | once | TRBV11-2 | TGTGCCAGCAGCTTAGATCCCCAGGAACAGCCCCAGCATTTT | CASSLDPQEQPQHF
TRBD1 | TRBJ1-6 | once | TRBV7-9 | TGTGCCAGCAGCTTCGCTAGGGACACCAGGGGGAATTCACCCCTCCACTTT | CASSFARDTRGNSPLHF
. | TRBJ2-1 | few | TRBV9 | TGTGCCAGCAGCCCCAGTGGGTACAGCTCCTACAATGAGCAGTTCTTC | CASSPSGYSSYNEQFF
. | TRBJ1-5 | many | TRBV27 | TGTGCCAGTGGCAGGGTGAAGAGCAATCAGCCCCAGCATTTT | CASGRVKSNQPQHF
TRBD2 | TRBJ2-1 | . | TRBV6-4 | TGTGCCAGCAGTGTTTTAGCGGGGGGACACAATGAGCAGTTCTTC | CASSVLAGGHNEQFF
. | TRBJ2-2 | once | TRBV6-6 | TGTGCCAGCAGTTACACCAGGGGAAACACCGGGGAGCTGTTTTTT | CASSYTRGNTGELFF
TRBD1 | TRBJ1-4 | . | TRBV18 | TGTGCCAGCTCACCCCGGACAGGGGGCTCCGGGGATGAAAAACTGTTTTTT | CASSPRTGGSGDEKLFF
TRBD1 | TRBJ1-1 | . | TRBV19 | TGTGCCAGTACCACCGACAGGGACACTGAAGCTTTCTTT | CASTTDRDTEAFF
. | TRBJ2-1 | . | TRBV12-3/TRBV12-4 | TGTGCCAGCAGCTCAGGGAATGAGCAGTTCTTC | CASSSGNEQFF
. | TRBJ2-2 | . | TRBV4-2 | TGTGCCAGCAGCCAAGTGCCCGAACTGATTAACACCGGGGAGCTGTTTTTT | CASSQVPELINTGELFF
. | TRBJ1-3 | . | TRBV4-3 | TGCGCCAGCAGCCAAGACAGGGATGGAAACACCATATATTTT | CASSQDRDGNTIYF
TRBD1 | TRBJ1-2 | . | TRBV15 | TGTGCCACCGCCCCAGGGGGCGAGAGGGGCTACACCTTC | CATAPGGERGYTF
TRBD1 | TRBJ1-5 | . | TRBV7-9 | TGTGCCAGCAGCCCAGGGCCGGGACAGCACAATCAGCCCCAGCATTTT | CASSPGPGQHNQPQHF
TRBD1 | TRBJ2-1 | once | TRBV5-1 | TGCGCCAGCAGCTCGGGACAGGGGGTACCCTACAATGAGCAGTTCTTC | CASSSGQGVPYNEQFF
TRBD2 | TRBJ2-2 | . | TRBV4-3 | TGCGCCAGCAGCCAAGGCGGGGGAAGTATCGGGGAGCTGTTTTTT | CASSQGGGSIGELFF
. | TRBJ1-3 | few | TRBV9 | TGTGCCAGCAGCGTAGATCTGGGAAACACCATATATTTT | CASSVDLGNTIYF
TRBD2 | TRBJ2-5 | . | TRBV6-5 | TGTGCCAGCAGTTCCCCGGGGGGGCCTAAGGAGACCCAGTACTTC | CASSSPGGPKETQYF
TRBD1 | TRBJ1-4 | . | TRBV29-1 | TGCAGCGTTGGGGGGACAGGGTCTTATGAAAAACTGTTTTTT | CSVGGTGSYEKLFF
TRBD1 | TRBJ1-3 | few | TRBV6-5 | TGTGCCAGCAGCAGGACAGGGAGCACTGGAAACACCATATATTTT | CASSRTGSTGNTIYF
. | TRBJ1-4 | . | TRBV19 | TGTGCCAGTAGTGAGGGAATCGCAACTAATGAAAAACTGTTTTTT | CASSEGIATNEKLFF
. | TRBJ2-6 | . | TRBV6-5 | TGTGCCAGCAGGGACTCCCTCTCTGGGGCCAACGTCCTGACTTTC | CASRDSLSGANVLTF
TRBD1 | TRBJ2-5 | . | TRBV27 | TGTGCCAGCAGAACCGGGACAGGTTCTCAAGAGACCCAGTACTTC | CASRTGTGSQETQYF
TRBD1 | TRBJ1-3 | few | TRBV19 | TGTGCCAGTAGTAGGGACAGGATTCGAAACACCATATATTTT | CASSRDRIRNTIYF
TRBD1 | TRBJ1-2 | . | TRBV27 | TGTGCCAGCAGTTTATCGCCGGGACAGGGACTTGAAGGCTACACCTTC | CASSLSPGQGLEGYTF
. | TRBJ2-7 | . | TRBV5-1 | TGCGCCAGCATGAGGGTTGCTGGAGGGGACGAGCAGTACTTC | CASMRVAGGDEQYF
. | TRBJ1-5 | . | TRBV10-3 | TGTGCCATCAGTTCGGACACAAATCAGCCCCAGCATTTT | CAISSDTNQPQHF
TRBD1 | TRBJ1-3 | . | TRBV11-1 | TGTGCCAGCAGCACTACAGGGGTCTCTGGAAACACCATATATTTT | CASSTTGVSGNTIYF
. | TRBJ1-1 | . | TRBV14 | TGTGCCAGCAGCCAAGGGAGGAACACTGAAGCTTTCTTT | CASSQGRNTEAFF
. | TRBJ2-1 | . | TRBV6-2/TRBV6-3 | TGTGCCAGCAGCCGACCCCGCGGGGACGGCAATGAGCAGTTCTTC | CASSRPRGDGNEQFF
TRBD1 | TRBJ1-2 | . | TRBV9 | TGTGCCAGCAGCGCCCCTCAGACAGGGGGGAACTATGGCTACACCTTC | CASSAPQTGGNYGYTF
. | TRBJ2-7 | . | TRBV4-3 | TGCGCCAGCAGCCAAGCAACAGCTTCCTACGAGCAGTACTTC | CASSQATASYEQYF
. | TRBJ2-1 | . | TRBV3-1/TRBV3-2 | TGTGCCAGCAGCCAAGATTTCTGGGTGGGGGCCCACTCCTACAATGAGCAGTTCTTC | CASSQDFWVGAHSYNEQFF
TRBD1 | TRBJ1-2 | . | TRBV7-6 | TGTGCCAGCAGCTTAGCCGGGACAGATGGCTACACCTTC | CASSLAGTDGYTF
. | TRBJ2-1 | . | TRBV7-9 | TGTGCCAGCAGCGCAACAGGGTTCAATGAGCAGTTCTTC | CASSATGFNEQFF
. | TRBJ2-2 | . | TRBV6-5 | TGTGCCAGTACCAGGTACACCGGGGAGCTGTTTTTT | CASTRYTGELFF
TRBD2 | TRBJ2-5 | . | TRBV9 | TGTGCCAGCAGCCCCACTTTGGGGGTAGCGGGGTTTGAAGAGACCCAGTACTTC | CASSPTLGVAGFEETQYF
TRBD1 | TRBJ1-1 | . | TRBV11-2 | TGTGCCAGCAGCTTAGGGGACAGTCTTGTGAACACTGAAGCTTTCTTT | CASSLGDSLVNTEAFF
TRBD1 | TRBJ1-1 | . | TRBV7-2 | TGTGCCAGCAGCTTAGTAGGGGGCTCCGGCACTGAAGCTTTCTTT | CASSLVGGSGTEAFF